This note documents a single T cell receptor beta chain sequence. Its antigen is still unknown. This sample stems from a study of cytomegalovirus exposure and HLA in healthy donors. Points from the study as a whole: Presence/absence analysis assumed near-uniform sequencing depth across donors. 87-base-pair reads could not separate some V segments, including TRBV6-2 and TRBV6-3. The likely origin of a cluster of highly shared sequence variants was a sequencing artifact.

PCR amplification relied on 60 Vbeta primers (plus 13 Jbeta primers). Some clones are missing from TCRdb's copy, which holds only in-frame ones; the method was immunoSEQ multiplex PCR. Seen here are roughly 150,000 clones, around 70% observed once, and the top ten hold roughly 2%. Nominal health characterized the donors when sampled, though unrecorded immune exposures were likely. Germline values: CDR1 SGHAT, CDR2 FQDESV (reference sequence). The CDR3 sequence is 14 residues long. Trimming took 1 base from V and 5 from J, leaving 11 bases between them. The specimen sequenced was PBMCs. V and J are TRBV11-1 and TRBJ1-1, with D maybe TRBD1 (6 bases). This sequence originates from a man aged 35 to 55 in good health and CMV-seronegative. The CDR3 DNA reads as TGTGCCAGCAGCTTAGAGTCAGGGGTAACTGAAGCTTTCTTT. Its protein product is CASSLESGVTEAFF.